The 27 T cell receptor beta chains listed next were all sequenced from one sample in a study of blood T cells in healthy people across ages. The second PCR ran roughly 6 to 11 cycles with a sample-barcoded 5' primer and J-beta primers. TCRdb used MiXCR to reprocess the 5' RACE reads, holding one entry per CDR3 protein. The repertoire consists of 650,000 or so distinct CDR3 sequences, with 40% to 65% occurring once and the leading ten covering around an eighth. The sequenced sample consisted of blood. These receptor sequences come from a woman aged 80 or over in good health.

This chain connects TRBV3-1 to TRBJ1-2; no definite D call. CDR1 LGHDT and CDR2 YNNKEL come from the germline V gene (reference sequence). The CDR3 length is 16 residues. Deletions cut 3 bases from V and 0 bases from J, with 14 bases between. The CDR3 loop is CASSHFQYEANYGYTF. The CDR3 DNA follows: TGTGCCAGCAGCCATTTTCAGTATGAAGCTAACTATGGCTACACCTTC.

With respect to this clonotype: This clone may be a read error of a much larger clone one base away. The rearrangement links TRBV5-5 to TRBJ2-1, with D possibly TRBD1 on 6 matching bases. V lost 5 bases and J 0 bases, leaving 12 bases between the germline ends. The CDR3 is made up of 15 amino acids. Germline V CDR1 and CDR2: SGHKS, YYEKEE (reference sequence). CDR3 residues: CASRLQGLSYNEQFF. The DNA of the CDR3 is TGTGCCAGCAGGTTACAGGGTCTCTCCTACAATGAGCAGTTCTTC.

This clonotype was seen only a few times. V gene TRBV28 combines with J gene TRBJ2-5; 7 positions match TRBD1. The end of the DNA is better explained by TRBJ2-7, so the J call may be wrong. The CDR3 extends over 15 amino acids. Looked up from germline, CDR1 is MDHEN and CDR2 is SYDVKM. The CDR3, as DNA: TGTGCCAGCAGTGAAACCGGGACAGCTTACGACGAGCAGTACTTC. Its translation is CASSETGTAYDEQYF.

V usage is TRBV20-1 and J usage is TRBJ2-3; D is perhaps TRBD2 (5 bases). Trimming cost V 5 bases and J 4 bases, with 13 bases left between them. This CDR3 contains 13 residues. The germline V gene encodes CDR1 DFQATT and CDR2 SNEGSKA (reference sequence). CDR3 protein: CSAYRGNSDTQYF. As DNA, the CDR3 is TGCAGTGCTTACCGGGGTAACTCAGATACGCAGTATTTT.

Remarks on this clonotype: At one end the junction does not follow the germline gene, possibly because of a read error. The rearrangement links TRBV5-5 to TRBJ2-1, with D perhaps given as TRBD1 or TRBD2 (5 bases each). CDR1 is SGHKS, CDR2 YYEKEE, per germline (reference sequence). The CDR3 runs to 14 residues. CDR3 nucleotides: TGTGCCAGCTGCTTACAGGAGGCTTACAATGAGCAGTTCTTC. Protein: CASCLQEAYNEQFF.

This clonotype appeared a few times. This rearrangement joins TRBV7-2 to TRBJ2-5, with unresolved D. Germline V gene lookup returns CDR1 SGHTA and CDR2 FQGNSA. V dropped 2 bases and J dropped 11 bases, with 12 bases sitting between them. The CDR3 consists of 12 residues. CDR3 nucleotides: TGTGCCAGCAGCTTATCTTCCAATGAGCAGTACTTC. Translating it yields CASSLSSNEQYF. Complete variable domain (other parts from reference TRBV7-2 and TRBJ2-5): GAGVSQSPSNKVTEKGKDVELRCDPISGHTALYWYRQSLGQGLEFLIYFQGNSAPDKSGLPSDRFSAERTGGSVSTLTIQRTQQEDSAVYLCASSLSSNEQYFGPGTRLLVL.

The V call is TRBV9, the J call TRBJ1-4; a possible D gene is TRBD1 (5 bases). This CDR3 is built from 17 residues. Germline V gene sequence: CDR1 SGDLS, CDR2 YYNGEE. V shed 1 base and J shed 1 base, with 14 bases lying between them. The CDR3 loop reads CASSVSGTEETNEKLFF. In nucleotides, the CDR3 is TGTGCCAGCAGCGTATCCGGGACGGAGGAAACTAATGAAAAACTGTTTTTT.

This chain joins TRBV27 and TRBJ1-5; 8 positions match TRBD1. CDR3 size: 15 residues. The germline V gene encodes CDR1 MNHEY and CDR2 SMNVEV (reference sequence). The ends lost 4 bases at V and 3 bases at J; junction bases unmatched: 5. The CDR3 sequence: CASSWGTGVNQPQHF. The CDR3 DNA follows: TGTGCCAGCAGTTGGGGGACAGGTGTCAATCAGCCCCAGCATTTT.

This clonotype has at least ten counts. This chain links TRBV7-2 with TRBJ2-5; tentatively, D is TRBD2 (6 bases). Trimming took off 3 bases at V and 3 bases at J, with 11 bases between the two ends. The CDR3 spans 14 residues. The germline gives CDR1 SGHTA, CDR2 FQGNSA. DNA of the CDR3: TGTGCCAGCAGCTTGGGATCGGGGGAAGAGACCCAGTACTTC. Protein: CASSLGSGEETQYF.

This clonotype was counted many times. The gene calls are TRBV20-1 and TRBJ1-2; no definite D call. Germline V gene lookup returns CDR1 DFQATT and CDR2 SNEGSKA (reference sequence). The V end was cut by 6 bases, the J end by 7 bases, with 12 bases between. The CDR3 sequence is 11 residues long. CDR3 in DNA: TGCAGTGCGGAGAGAGGAAGTGGCTACACCTTC. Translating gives CSAERGSGYTF.

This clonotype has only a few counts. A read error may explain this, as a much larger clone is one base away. CDR3 DNA: TGTGCCAGCAGCGTCGAAAGGGGTGAGCAGTTCTTC. Encoded protein: CASSVERGEQFF. The chain joins TRBV9 to TRBJ2-1, with D maybe TRBD1 (5 bases). The CDR3 consists of 12 residues. V gave up 2 bases and J gave up 9 bases, with 9 bases separating them. The germline gives CDR1 SGDLS, CDR2 YYNGEE.

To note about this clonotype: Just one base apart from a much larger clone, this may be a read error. This chain's CDR3 is CASSGAKEQYF. The CDR3 nucleotides are TGTGCCAGCAGTGGGGCTAAAGAGCAGTACTTC. The chain joins TRBV2 to TRBJ2-7; D uncertain. V gave up 4 bases and J gave up 7 bases, with 8 bases separating them. CDR3 length: 11 amino acids. Germline V gives CDR1 SNHLY, CDR2 FYNNEI.

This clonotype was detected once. CDR3 in amino acids: CASSYDKRNTEAFF. Written as DNA, the CDR3 is TGTGCCAGCAGCTACGACAAGAGGAACACTGAAGCTTTCTTT. The J gene is TRBJ1-1, the V gene TRBV12-3 or TRBV12-4, with D hard to call. V dropped 6 bases and J dropped 1 base, with 12 bases sitting between them. This CDR3 contains 14 residues.

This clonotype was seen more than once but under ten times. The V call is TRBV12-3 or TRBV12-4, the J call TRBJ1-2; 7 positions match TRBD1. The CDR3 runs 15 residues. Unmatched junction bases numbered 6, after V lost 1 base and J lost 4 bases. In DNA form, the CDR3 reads TGTGCCAGCAGTTTAGGACAGGGCACGATCTATGGCTACACCTTC. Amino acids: CASSLGQGTIYGYTF.

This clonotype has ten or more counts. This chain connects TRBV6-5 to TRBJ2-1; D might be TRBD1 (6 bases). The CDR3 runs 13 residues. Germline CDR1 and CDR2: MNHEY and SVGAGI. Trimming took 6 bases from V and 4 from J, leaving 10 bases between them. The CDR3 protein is CASRQDSYNEQFF. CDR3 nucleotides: TGTGCCAGCAGACAGGACAGTTACAATGAGCAGTTCTTC.

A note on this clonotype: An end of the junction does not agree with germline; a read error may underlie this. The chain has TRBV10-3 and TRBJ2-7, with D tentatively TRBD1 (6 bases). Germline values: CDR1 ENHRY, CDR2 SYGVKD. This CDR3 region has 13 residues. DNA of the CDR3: TGTGCCATCAGCCTGGACAGTTCCTACGAGCGGTACTTC. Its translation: CAISLDSSYERYF.

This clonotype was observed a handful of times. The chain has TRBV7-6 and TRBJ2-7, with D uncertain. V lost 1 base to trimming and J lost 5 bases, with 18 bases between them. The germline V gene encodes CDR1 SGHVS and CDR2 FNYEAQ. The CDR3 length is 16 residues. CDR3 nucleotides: TGTGCCAGCAGCTTAGAAGGCCAGTTCAGGTCCCACGAGCAGTACTTC. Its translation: CASSLEGQFRSHEQYF.

The CDR3 bases are TGCGCCAGCAGCCGTATAGCGGGTCAAGAGACCCAGTACTTC. Translating gives CASSRIAGQETQYF. The J gene is TRBJ2-5, the V gene TRBV4-1; the match to TRBD2 covers 7 bases. Germline values: CDR1 MGHRA, CDR2 YSYEKL. This CDR3 is 14 amino acids long. J gave up 2 bases and V 4 bases, and 4 bases lay outside the gene matches.

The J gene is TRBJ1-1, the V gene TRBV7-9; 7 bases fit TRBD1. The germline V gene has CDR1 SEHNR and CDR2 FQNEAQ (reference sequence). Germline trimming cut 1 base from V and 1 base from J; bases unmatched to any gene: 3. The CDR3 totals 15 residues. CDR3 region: CASSLVEGANTEAFF. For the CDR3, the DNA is TGTGCCAGCAGCTTAGTGGAGGGGGCGAACACTGAAGCTTTCTTT.

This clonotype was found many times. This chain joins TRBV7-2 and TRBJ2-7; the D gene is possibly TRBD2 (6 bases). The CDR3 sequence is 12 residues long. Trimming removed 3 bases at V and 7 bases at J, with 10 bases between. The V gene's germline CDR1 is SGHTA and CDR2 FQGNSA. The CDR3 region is CASSFSAGEQYF. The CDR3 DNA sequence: TGTGCCAGCAGCTTCTCGGCGGGGGAGCAGTACTTC.

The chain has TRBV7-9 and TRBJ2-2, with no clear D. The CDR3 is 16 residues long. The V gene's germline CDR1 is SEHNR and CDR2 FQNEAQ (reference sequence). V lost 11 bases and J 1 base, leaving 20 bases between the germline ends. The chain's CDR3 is CAGQATLTVNTGELFF. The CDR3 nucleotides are TGTGCCGGGCAGGCCACCCTCACCGTGAACACCGGGGAGCTGTTTTTT.

The CDR3 region is CASSLDGVASTDTQYF. CDR3 nucleotides: TGTGCCAGCAGCTTAGACGGCGTAGCTAGCACAGATACGCAGTATTTT. The chain recombines TRBV7-2 with TRBJ2-3; D unresolved. Trimming left V 1 base short and J 0 bases short, with 11 bases between. This CDR3 region has 16 residues. The germline CDR1 and CDR2 sequences are SGHTA and FQGNSA. Using reference TRBV7-2 and TRBJ2-3 for the parts outside the CDR3, the full variable domain is GAGVSQSPSNKVTEKGKDVELRCDPISGHTALYWYRQSLGQGLEFLIYFQGNSAPDKSGLPSDRFSAERTGGSVSTLTIQRTQQEDSAVYLCASSLDGVASTDTQYFGPGTRLTVL.

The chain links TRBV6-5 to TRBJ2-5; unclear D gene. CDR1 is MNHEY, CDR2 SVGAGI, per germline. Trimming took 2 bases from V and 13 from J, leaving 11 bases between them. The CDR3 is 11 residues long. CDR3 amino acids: CASSYGLSWYF. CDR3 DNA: TGTGCCAGCAGTTACGGCCTCTCGTGGTACTTC.

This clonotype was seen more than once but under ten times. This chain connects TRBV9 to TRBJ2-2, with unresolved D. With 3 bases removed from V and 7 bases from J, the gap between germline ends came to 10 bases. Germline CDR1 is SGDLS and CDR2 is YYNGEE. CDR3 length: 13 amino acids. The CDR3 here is CASSAEPGGELFF. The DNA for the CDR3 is TGTGCCAGCAGCGCGGAGCCTGGCGGGGAGCTGTTTTTT.

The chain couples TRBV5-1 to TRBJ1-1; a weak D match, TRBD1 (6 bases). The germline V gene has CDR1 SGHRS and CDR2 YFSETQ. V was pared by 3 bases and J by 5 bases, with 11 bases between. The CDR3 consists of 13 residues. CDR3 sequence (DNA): TGCGCCAGCAGCTCACAGGGAATTACTGAAGCTTTCTTT. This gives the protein CASSSQGITEAFF.

The CDR3 DNA sequence: TGTGCCAGCACCGGACACCTGAGCTCCTACGAGCAGTACTTC. Its protein is CASTGHLSSYEQYF. The chain employs TRBV28 and TRBJ2-7, with TRBD1 as a possible D gene (5 bases). Trimming shortened V by 7 bases and J by 0 bases, and 13 bases separated the two germline ends. CDR1 and CDR2 (germline): MDHEN, SYDVKM. The CDR3 runs 14 residues.

This chain's CDR3 is CASSSYGTDLTF. In DNA form, the CDR3 reads TGTGCCAGCAGCTCCTATGGGACGGACCTCACCTTC. This chain uses TRBV7-3 with TRBJ1-2, with D possibly TRBD1 on 5 matching bases. The V gene's germline CDR1 is SGHTA and CDR2 FQGTGA. V was cut by 4 bases and J by 13 bases, with 16 bases left in between. The CDR3 contains 12 residues.